This TCR beta chain was identified in a study of post-analysis software for immune sequencing data. Study context: There were relapsing-remitting, secondary progressive and progressive-relapsing multiple sclerosis among the disease courses included.

Study-level results: Patients carried roughly 5 TRBV segments more frequently than controls did, and TRBV5-6, TRBV5-1 and TRBV20-1 were among them. Comparison with controls showed significantly lower normalized Chao1 diversity in multiple sclerosis patients.

Built from TCR beta cDNA, the libraries had unique molecular identifiers in them. T cells numbering about 0.95 to 10 million gave rise to roughly 0.5 million cDNA molecules. TCRdb processed the PCR reads anew with MiXCR; each CDR3 protein has one entry. Altogether about 770,000 distinct CDR3 sequences are present, 40% to 55% being singletons, with the ten largest covering roughly 4.4%. Germline V gives CDR1 SGDLS, CDR2 YYNGEE. The germline V and J ends were trimmed by 0 bases and 8 bases, with 13 bases remaining between them. CDR3 length: 14 residues. Of note for this clonotype: Its specificity is unknown.

Sequenced: blood. The chain recombines TRBV9 with TRBJ2-3; a possible D gene is TRBD2 (5 bases). The sequence derives from a girl under 18 with multiple sclerosis. CDR3 bases: TGTGCCAGCAGCGTAGAGCGGTCCCGGGGTACGCAGTATTTT. Its translation is CASSVERSRGTQYF.